The subject of this entry is one T cell receptor (beta chain). The antigen remains undetermined. Sequenced material consisted of expressed TCRB transcripts (all of the isolated RNA was reverse transcribed). The method was immunoSEQ multiplex PCR; TCRdb's version includes in-frame clones alone and lacks a portion of them. The table includes around 400,000 clones, 10% to 15% detected once. The CDR3 extends over 13 amino acids. With V trimmed by 7 bases and J by 3 bases, 6 bases remained unmatched. Germline-derived CDR1 and CDR2 are MNHEY and SMNVEV (reference sequence). The sample belongs to a study of beta chain features in type 1 diabetes. About the study: The samples had around 98 million sorted cells examined in all. Study-wide results and caveats: Moderately but significantly shorter TCRB CDR3s were found in Type 1 diabetes patients in all four CD4+ subsets.

CD4+ cells of the naive, central memory, regulatory and stem cell-like memory types were sorted via CD45RO/CCR7/CD25/CD127/CD95/CD27. The chain couples TRBV27 to TRBJ2-7; 7 bases are a match to TRBD1. The TCR sequence derives from a man aged 18 to 29 in good health. The specimen was naive CD4+ T cells from blood. The CDR3, as DNA: TGTGCCAGCATCGGGTCAGGGGGCTACGAGCAGTACTTC. Translated: CASIGSGGYEQYF.